The 26 T cell receptor beta chains below were found in one sample sequenced in a study of cytomegalovirus exposure and HLA in healthy donors. PCR used 60 Vbeta primers and 13 Jbeta primers. Generated by immunoSEQ multiplex PCR, the TCRdb table keeps only in-frame clones and is missing some. This sample has under 300,000 clones, with around 90% found just once. Sequencing was done on a sample of PBMCs. Source of these receptors: a girl aged 2-10 years in good health and CMV-seronegative.

The rearrangement uses TRBV28 and TRBJ2-1; 13 bases match TRBD2. Germline CDR1 reads MDHEN; CDR2 reads SYDVKM. The CDR3 covers 21 residues. Trimming cost V 5 bases and J 2 bases; bases outside gene matches: 18. For the CDR3, the DNA is TGTGCCAGCAGTCGACAGAAGATAACTAGCGGGGGGGATTCTCCCTACAATGAGCAGTTCTTC. Translated, it gives CASSRQKITSGGDSPYNEQFF.

The chain is built from TRBV4-1 and TRBJ2-1; no clear D gene. The V gene's germline CDR1 is MGHRA and CDR2 YSYEKL. The CDR3 has 13 residues. V gave up 0 bases and J gave up 4 bases, with 4 bases separating them. CDR3 in amino acids: CASSQDPYNEQFF. CDR3 DNA sequence: TGCGCCAGCAGCCAAGATCCTTACAATGAGCAGTTCTTC.

The chain recombines TRBV5-1 with TRBJ2-7, with TRBD2 identical over 7 bases. V gave up 4 bases and J gave up 2 bases; unmatched junction bases: 9. Germline V gene data show CDR1 as SGHRS and CDR2 as YFSETQ. The CDR3 extends over 15 amino acids. This CDR3 is CASSGGWEGAYEQYF. CDR3 bases: TGCGCCAGCAGCGGGGGGTGGGAGGGCGCCTACGAGCAGTACTTC.

The V gene is TRBV19, the J gene TRBJ1-5, with 7 bases matching TRBD1. The CDR3 loop spans 15 amino acids. Germline V gene sequence: CDR1 LNHDA, CDR2 SQIVND (reference sequence). Trimming took 6 bases from V and 4 from J; bases not matched to a gene: 9. The DNA for the CDR3 is TGTGCCAGTAGCGAAACCATACAGGGGAATCAGCCCCAGCATTTT. Protein: CASSETIQGNQPQHF. The full variable domain, its missing parts supplied by reference TRBV19 and TRBJ1-5, is DGGITQSPKYLFRKEGQNVTLSCEQNLNHDAMYWYRQDPGQGLRLIYYSQIVNDFQKGDIAEGYSVSREKKESFPLTVTSAQKNPTAFYLCASSETIQGNQPQHFGDGTRLSIL.

The rearrangement uses TRBV5-1 and TRBJ1-2, with D unclear. In germline, CDR1 is SGHRS, CDR2 YFSETQ. V was cut by 4 bases and J by 7 bases, with 20 bases left in between. The CDR3 loop spans 15 amino acids. In nucleotides, the CDR3 is TGCGCCAGCAGCCCTTTCTCTACTGGGCTCAGTGGCTACACCTTC. Amino acids: CASSPFSTGLSGYTF.

This clone was found once. An end of the junction differs from the germline gene, which may be a read error. The CDR3 spells CASSGGLAGSDWDF. CDR3 coding DNA: TGTGCCAGCAGTGGGGGACTAGCGGGGTCTGATTGGGACTTC. V gene TRBV2 combines with J gene TRBJ2-5; 13 nucleotides agree with TRBD2. Germline CDR1 is SNHLY and CDR2 is FYNNEI. The CDR3 runs 14 residues.

This sequence joins TRBV5-4 and TRBJ1-1; D is unresolved. V was pared by 0 bases and J by 6 bases, with 12 bases between. CDR3 length: 14 residues. The germline V gene encodes CDR1 SGHNT and CDR2 YYREEE (reference sequence). The CDR3 reads CASSLGQIPSEAFF. In nucleotides, the CDR3 is TGTGCCAGCAGCTTGGGGCAGATACCCTCTGAAGCTTTCTTT.

This chain links TRBV5-1 with TRBJ2-5, with 7 bases identical to TRBD1. CDR1 is SGHRS, CDR2 YFSETQ, per germline. This CDR3 comprises 14 residues. V lost 4 bases and J lost 1; bases outside the gene matches: 4. CDR3 nucleotides: TGCGCCAGCAGCCCGGGGACAGCCCAAGAGACCCAGTACTTC. Translating gives CASSPGTAQETQYF.

This clone was seen just once. This chain links TRBV19 with TRBJ1-2; weak D call: TRBD1 (6 bases). V was clipped by 6 bases and J by 5 bases, with 16 bases between them. The V gene's germline CDR1 is LNHDA and CDR2 SQIVND (reference sequence). This CDR3 comprises 14 residues. CDR3 sequence (DNA): TGTGCCAGTAGAATAACCGGGACACAATATGGCTACACCTTC. It is translated as CASRITGTQYGYTF.

The chain employs TRBV28 and TRBJ2-7; perhaps TRBD2 as D (6 bases). The ends were cut back, 3 bases at V and 0 bases at J, with 15 bases in the middle. The CDR3 is 16 amino acids. The V gene's germline CDR1 is MDHEN and CDR2 SYDVKM. The CDR3 sequence is CASSLGGQEYSYEQYF. CDR3 coding DNA: TGTGCCAGCAGTTTGGGGGGTCAGGAATACTCCTACGAGCAGTACTTC.

This clone was detected only once. The rearrangement joins TRBV13 to TRBJ2-1; 16 bases agree with TRBD2. The length of the CDR3 is 19 residues. V lost 5 bases, J lost 0 bases, and 7 bases stayed unmatched. Germline CDR1 and CDR2: PRHDT and FYEKMQ (reference sequence). CDR3: CASSPSGTSGRASYNEQFF. Written as DNA, the CDR3 is TGTGCCAGCAGCCCTAGTGGGACTAGCGGGAGGGCCTCCTACAATGAGCAGTTCTTC.

This clone appeared once. The rearrangement uses TRBV29-1 and TRBJ1-1; 9 positions match TRBD1. J lost 3 bases, V lost 2 bases, and 4 bases had no gene match. Germline loops: CDR1 SQVTM, CDR2 ANQGSEA. The CDR3 has 14 residues. The CDR3: CSVEQGQGDTEAFF. In DNA, the CDR3 is TGCAGCGTTGAACAGGGACAGGGAGACACTGAAGCTTTCTTT.

This chain uses TRBV27 with TRBJ2-1; D call uncertain. The CDR3 is 14 amino acids. The V gene lost 5 bases and the J gene lost 4 bases, with 12 bases spanning the gap. Germline V gives CDR1 MNHEY, CDR2 SMNVEV (reference sequence). CDR3 in amino acids: CASSPLVGYNEQFF. Written as DNA, the CDR3 is TGTGCCAGCAGTCCCCTCGTCGGGTACAATGAGCAGTTCTTC.

This sequence joins TRBV10-3 and TRBJ2-1, with 8 bases identical to TRBD1. CDR3 length equals 15 residues. Germline V lookup: CDR1 ENHRY, CDR2 SYGVKD. The V and J ends lost 9 bases and 7 bases, in that order; junction bases with no gene match: 14. The CDR3 loop reads CAIESTGAARNEQFF. The CDR3 DNA is TGTGCCATTGAGTCGACAGGGGCCGCAAGGAATGAGCAGTTCTTC.

The rearrangement links TRBV6-5 to TRBJ2-7; D is ambiguous. Germline CDR1 and CDR2: MNHEY and SVGAGI. The CDR3 is 12 amino acids. The V and J ends lost 11 bases and 2 bases respectively, with 13 bases between them. This CDR3 reads CAPPAATYEQYF. The CDR3 nucleotides read TGTGCCCCTCCTGCAGCGACCTACGAGCAGTACTTC.

The V gene is TRBV5-1, the J gene TRBJ2-7; D perhaps matches TRBD2 (6 bases). Germline CDR1 is SGHRS and CDR2 is YFSETQ. The CDR3 is 15 residues long. With 0 bases removed from V and 0 bases from J, the gap between germline ends came to 10 bases. The DNA of the CDR3 is TGCGCCAGCAGCTTGGTCGGGACTGCCTCCTACGAGCAGTACTTC. Residues: CASSLVGTASYEQYF.

V and J are TRBV7-2 and TRBJ2-1; no firm D call. Trimming removed 0 bases at V and 10 bases at J, with 7 bases between. Germline V gene lookup returns CDR1 SGHTA and CDR2 FQGNSA. This CDR3 is built from 12 residues. The CDR3 protein is CASSLALREQFF. In nucleotides, the CDR3 is TGTGCCAGCAGCTTAGCGCTGCGGGAGCAGTTCTTC.

The CDR3 bases are TGTGCCAGCAGCTCAGGGGAGAAGACCCAGTACTTC. Protein product: CASSSGEKTQYF. J is TRBJ2-5 and V is TRBV5-4; a weak D match, TRBD1 (6 bases). CDR1 is SGHNT, CDR2 YYREEE, per germline (reference sequence). The germline V and J ends were trimmed by 3 bases and 6 bases, with 9 bases remaining between them. The CDR3 is made up of 12 amino acids.

This chain's CDR3 is CASSEIRGQVAEAFF. In DNA, the CDR3 is TGTGCCAGCAGTGAAATCAGGGGGCAGGTCGCTGAAGCTTTCTTT. V and J are TRBV2 and TRBJ1-1; 8 bases align to TRBD1. Germline V gives CDR1 SNHLY, CDR2 FYNNEI. J was trimmed by 6 bases and V by 2 bases; bases with no gene match: 8. This CDR3 region has 15 residues.

The rearrangement links TRBV20-1 to TRBJ2-7; 10 bases map to TRBD2. Germline CDR1 DFQATT, CDR2 SNEGSKA (reference sequence). Trimming cost V 5 bases and J 9 bases; bases outside gene matches: 4. The CDR3 contains 11 residues. CDR3 nucleotide sequence: TGCAGTGCTTTAGCGGGAGGTGTGCAGTACTTC. Encoded protein: CSALAGGVQYF.

J is TRBJ2-1 and V is TRBV10-1; D perhaps matches TRBD1 (5 bases). The CDR3 extends over 14 amino acids. The germline CDR1 and CDR2 sequences are WNHNN and SYGVQD (reference sequence). Trimming removed 2 bases at V and 8 bases at J, with 13 bases between. CDR3 sequence (DNA): TGCGCCAGCAGTGAGACAGGAACTTGGGATGAGCAGTTCTTC. Translating it yields CASSETGTWDEQFF.

The gene calls are TRBV9 and TRBJ2-3, with D perhaps TRBD2 (6 bases). The V end lost 3 bases, the J end lost 0 bases, and 8 bases lay between the germline ends. This CDR3 has 14 amino acids. CDR1 SGDLS and CDR2 YYNGEE come from the germline V gene. DNA for the CDR3: TGTGCCAGCAGCGGAGGGACTAGCACAGATACGCAGTATTTT. Translated: CASSGGTSTDTQYF. Filled out from reference TRBV9 and TRBJ2-3, the complete variable domain reads DSGVTQTPKHLITATGQRVTLRCSPRSGDLSVYWYQQSLDQGLQFLIQYYNGEERAKGNILERFSAQQFPDLHSELNLSSLELGDSALYFCASSGGTSTDTQYFGPGTRLTVL.

The chain couples TRBV21-1 to TRBJ1-5. TRBV21-1 is shown as a pseudogene. The CDR3 contains 14 residues. CDR3 sequence: CASSKEAPEQPQHF. In DNA, the CDR3 is TGTGCCAGCAGCAAAGAGGCTCCGGAGCAGCCCCAGCATTTT.

The rearrangement joins TRBV7-8 to TRBJ1-2, with D possibly matching TRBD1 (6 bases). Germline V CDR1 and CDR2: SGHVS, FQNEAQ. V lost 2 bases, J lost 8 bases, and 15 bases lay in between. The CDR3 spans 14 residues. CDR3 nucleotide sequence: TGTGCCAGCAGCTTAATTGGGGCGAGGGGGGGCTACACCTTC. This codes for CASSLIGARGGYTF.

The rearrangement joins TRBV4-1 to TRBJ2-7, with D hard to call. V was trimmed by 0 bases and J by 2 bases, leaving 8 bases between them. The germline gives CDR1 MGHRA, CDR2 YSYEKL. The CDR3 loop spans 14 amino acids. The CDR3 DNA is TGCGCCAGCAGCCAAGAGAGAGTGGCCTACGAGCAGTACTTC. Protein product: CASSQERVAYEQYF.

In DNA form, the CDR3 reads TGTGCCAGCAGTGAAGCGCCACTAGCGGGTTCGCCGAACACCGGGGAGCTGTTTTTT. Its protein product is CASSEAPLAGSPNTGELFF. This chain links TRBV6-1 with TRBJ2-2; 9 bases align to TRBD2. V lost 0 bases, J lost 0 bases, and 8 bases stayed unmatched. Germline assignment: CDR1 MNHNS and CDR2 SASEGT. The CDR3 length is 19 residues.